Listed below are T cell receptor beta chains from one sample, sequenced in a study of control samples from healthy donors and cancer patients. Method: immunoSEQ multiplex PCR; TCRdb's copy keeps in-frame clones and lacks some. The data contain tens of thousands of clones, roughly 84% of them singletons. The specimen sequenced was blood. These receptor sequences come from a man between 50 and 59 years old in good health. The CDR3 runs from the conserved cysteine through the conserved F or W. The D gene is left open where the match is weak. Clone size is stated in some rows and not others, as once, few, many or a class when expanded.

CDR3aa	CDR3nt	v_gene	j_gene	d_gene	abundance
CASSNLGNTEAFF	TGCGCCAGCAGCAACTTGGGAAACACTGAAGCTTTCTTT	TRBV5-1	TRBJ1-1	.	few
CATTSGNNEQFF	TGTGCCACAACTAGCGGGAACAATGAGCAGTTCTTC	TRBV5-4	TRBJ2-1	TRBD2	.
CATNQWGGGTQYF	TGTGCCACCAATCAGTGGGGGGGCGGTACGCAGTATTTT	TRBV24-1	TRBJ2-3	.	.
CATSDYGTQYF	TGTGCCACCAGTGATTACGGGACCCAGTACTTC	TRBV24-1	TRBJ2-5	.	.
CASSPGGGNTDTQYF	TGTGCCAGCTCACCGGGAGGGGGAAACACAGATACGCAGTATTTT	TRBV18	TRBJ2-3	.	.
CASSQDQITGGGYTF	TGCGCCAGCAGCCAAGATCAAATCACGGGGGGCGGCTACACCTTC	TRBV4-3	TRBJ1-2	.	.
CASSPGVLEPQHF	TGTGCCAGCTCACCTGGGGTTTTGGAGCCCCAGCATTTT	TRBV18	TRBJ1-5	.	.
CAITPRLETDTQYF	TGTGCCATCACCCCCAGGCTAGAAACAGATACGCAGTATTTT	TRBV10-3	TRBJ2-3	.	.
CASSRDIGGYNEQFF	TGCGCCAGCAGCCGTGATATTGGAGGCTACAATGAGCAGTTCTTC	TRBV5-1	TRBJ2-1	.	.
CASSHPGQGMNTEAFF	TGCGCCAGCAGCCACCCGGGACAGGGGATGAACACTGAAGCTTTCTTT	TRBV4-1	TRBJ1-1	TRBD1	.
CASTRQHEETQYF	TGTGCCAGTACCCGACAGCATGAAGAGACCCAGTACTTC	TRBV19	TRBJ2-5	.	.
CASSYGHEGLNQPQHF	TGTGCCAGCAGTTACGGACACGAGGGCCTCAATCAGCCCCAGCATTTT	TRBV6-2/TRBV6-3	TRBJ1-5	.	.
CASSIDGDQPQHF	TGTGCCAGTAGTATTGACGGAGATCAGCCCCAGCATTTT	TRBV19	TRBJ1-5	.	.
CASSFASGFGYTF	TGTGCCAGCAGTTTTGCGTCCGGGTTTGGCTACACCTTC	TRBV27	TRBJ1-2	.	.
CASSRGDRANTEAFF	TGTGCCAGCAGCCGAGGGGACAGGGCGAACACTGAAGCTTTCTTT	TRBV7-9	TRBJ1-1	TRBD1	.
CSGYQTDTQYF	TGCAGTGGATATCAGACAGATACGCAGTATTTT	TRBV20-1	TRBJ2-3	.	.
CASSYSWDRSYEQYF	TGTGCCAGCAGTTACTCCTGGGACAGGTCCTACGAGCAGTACTTC	TRBV6-5	TRBJ2-7	TRBD1	.
CATDGTDNYSNQPQHF	TGTGCCACAGACGGGACAGACAATTATAGCAATCAGCCCCAGCATTTT	TRBV28	TRBJ1-5	TRBD1	.
CASRPPGVGAYEQYF	TGTGCCAGCAGGCCTCCGGGGGTGGGAGCCTACGAGCAGTACTTC	TRBV7-9	TRBJ2-7	.	many
CASSPPSGTDTQYF	TGTGCCAGCAGCCCCCCAAGCGGCACAGATACGCAGTATTTT	TRBV11-3	TRBJ2-3	.	once
CASSYSRASKAFF	TGTGCCAGCAGTTACTCCAGGGCCTCTAAAGCTTTCTTT	TRBV6-2/TRBV6-3	TRBJ1-1	.	.
CSVRDPINTDTQYF	TGCAGCGTGCGAGACCCAATCAACACAGATACGCAGTATTTT	TRBV29-1	TRBJ2-3	.	.
CAITGTGGNEQFF	TGTGCCATCACCGGGACAGGGGGCAATGAGCAGTTCTTC	TRBV10-3	TRBJ2-1	TRBD1	.
CAWYRDRAVADTQYF	TGTGCCTGGTACCGGGACAGGGCTGTCGCAGATACGCAGTATTTT	TRBV30	TRBJ2-3	TRBD1	.
CASSPSLSSYNEQFF	TGTGCCAGCAGTCCCTCGTTGAGCTCCTACAATGAGCAGTTCTTC	TRBV27	TRBJ2-1	.	once
CASSLRETLYGYTF	TGTGCCAGCAGCTTAAGGGAAACCCTCTATGGCTACACCTTC	TRBV7-2	TRBJ1-2	.	.
CASSLTGIRGEQYF	TGTGCCAGCAGCTTGACCGGGATACGAGGCGAGCAGTACTTC	TRBV5-4	TRBJ2-7	.	once
CATRGQGVETQYF	TGTGCCACCAGAGGACAGGGTGTAGAGACCCAGTACTTC	TRBV24-1	TRBJ2-5	TRBD1	.
CASSQSTGELFF	TGTGCCAGCAGCCAATCCACCGGGGAGCTGTTTTTT	TRBV3-1/TRBV3-2	TRBJ2-2	.	.
CASSLGPSESYEQYF	TGTGCCAGCAGCTTAGGTCCTAGCGAGTCTTACGAGCAGTACTTC	TRBV7-3	TRBJ2-7	.	.
CASSLGWRERQYF	TGCGCCAGCAGCTTGGGGTGGAGGGAACGGCAGTACTTC	TRBV5-1	TRBJ2-7	.	few
CASSLYWDSPLHF	TGTGCCAGCAGTTTATATTGGGATTCACCCCTCCACTTT	TRBV27	TRBJ1-6	.	.
CASSQVLAEGQFF	TGTGCCAGCAGCCAAGTCCTGGCAGAGGGGCAGTTCTTC	TRBV14	TRBJ2-1	.	.
CASSMVGLSNEQFF	TGTGCCAGTAGTATGGTGGGCCTATCCAATGAGCAGTTCTTC	TRBV19	TRBJ2-1	.	.
CASSVGQRNTIYF	TGTGCCAGCAGCGTAGGACAGCGAAACACCATATATTTT	TRBV9	TRBJ1-3	.	.
CASSLLTGGGDTGELFF	TGTGCCAGCAGCCTTTTGACAGGGGGCGGGGACACCGGGGAGCTGTTTTTT	TRBV9	TRBJ2-2	TRBD1	.
CASSVGDSGTAQFF	TGTGCCAGCAGCGTAGGTGACTCCGGGACAGCGCAGTTCTTC	TRBV9	TRBJ2-1	TRBD1	.
CASSIDWGRGISPLHF	TGTGCCAGTAGTATAGATTGGGGCAGGGGAATCTCACCCCTCCACTTT	TRBV19	TRBJ1-6	.	.
CACSGYYGYTF	TGTGCCTGCTCAGGGTACTATGGCTACACCTTC	TRBV28	TRBJ1-2	.	.
CASSLEFLYEQYF	TGTGCCAGCAGTTTAGAGTTCCTCTACGAGCAGTACTTC	TRBV6-2/TRBV6-3	TRBJ2-7	.	.
CASSFGGTSYEQYF	TGTGCCAGCAGCTTCGGGGGCACCTCCTACGAGCAGTACTTC	TRBV7-9	TRBJ2-7	.	few
CASSLQGAGNSEQYF	TGTGCCAGCAGCTTACAGGGGGCTGGAAATAGCGAGCAGTACTTC	TRBV5-4	TRBJ2-7	TRBD1	.
CASSEGGRVSYNEQFF	TGCGCCAGCAGTGAGGGGGGGAGGGTATCCTACAATGAGCAGTTCTTC	TRBV10-2	TRBJ2-1	TRBD2	.
CASSLGPGSGNTIYF	TGTGCCAGCAGCTTGGGTCCGGGATCAGGAAACACCATATATTTT	TRBV5-5	TRBJ1-3	.	medium-sized
CASSLWTGVGYTF	TGTGCCAGCAGCCTTTGGACAGGGGTCGGCTACACCTTC	TRBV5-6	TRBJ1-2	TRBD1	few
CASSLELAGASSYNEQFF	TGTGCCAGCAGCTTAGAACTAGCGGGGGCATCTTCCTACAATGAGCAGTTCTTC	TRBV7-2	TRBJ2-1	TRBD2	.
CASSLGLSSPLHF	TGTGCCAGCAGCTTAGGCCTAAGTTCACCCCTCCACTTT	TRBV13	TRBJ1-6	.	once
CASATSVTSSSEQYF	TGTGCTAGTGCAACTTCAGTTACTAGCAGTTCCGAGCAGTACTTC	TRBV12-5	TRBJ2-7	.	.
CASSPKPSAGNTIYF	TGTGCCAGCTCACCAAAGCCGTCGGCCGGAAACACCATATATTTT	TRBV18	TRBJ1-3	.	.
CASSWTGGGYEQYF	TGTGCCAGCAGCTGGACAGGGGGCGGGTACGAGCAGTACTTC	TRBV5-4	TRBJ2-7	TRBD1	once
CASSLSPLSGANVLTF	TGTGCCAGCAGTCTGAGCCCCCTCTCTGGGGCCAACGTCCTGACTTTC	TRBV7-8	TRBJ2-6	.	.
CASSLVRGGRETQYF	TGTGCCAGCAGCTTGGTGCGGGGGGGCCGGGAGACCCAGTACTTC	TRBV7-2	TRBJ2-5	TRBD2	.
CASSLLARGPNTGELFF	TGTGCCAGCAGTTTACTTGCGCGTGGACCGAACACCGGGGAGCTGTTTTTT	TRBV27	TRBJ2-2	.	.
CASSFDRVNEQYF	TGTGCCAGCAGTTTCGACAGGGTCAACGAGCAGTACTTC	TRBV28	TRBJ2-7	TRBD1	.
CSVESGLNEQFF	TGCAGCGTTGAGTCAGGTTTGAATGAGCAGTTCTTC	TRBV29-1	TRBJ2-1	.	once
CASSQERFTEAFF	TGTGCCAGCAGCCAAGAACGGTTCACTGAAGCTTTCTTT	TRBV14	TRBJ1-1	.	.
CASSPGLAGVTGELFF	TGTGCTAGCAGCCCCGGACTAGCGGGAGTCACCGGGGAGCTGTTTTTT	TRBV7-7	TRBJ2-2	TRBD2	.